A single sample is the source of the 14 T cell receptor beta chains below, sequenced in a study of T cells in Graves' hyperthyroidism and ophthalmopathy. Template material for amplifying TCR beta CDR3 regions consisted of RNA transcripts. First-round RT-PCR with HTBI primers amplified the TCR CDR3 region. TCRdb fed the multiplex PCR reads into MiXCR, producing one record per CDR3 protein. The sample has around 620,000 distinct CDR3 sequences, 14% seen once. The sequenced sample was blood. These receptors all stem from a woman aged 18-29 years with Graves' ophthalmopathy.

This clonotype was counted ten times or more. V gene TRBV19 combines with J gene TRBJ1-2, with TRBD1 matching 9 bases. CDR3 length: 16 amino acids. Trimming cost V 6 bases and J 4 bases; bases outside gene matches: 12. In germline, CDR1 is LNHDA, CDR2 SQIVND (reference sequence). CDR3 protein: CASSINVGQGSYGYTF. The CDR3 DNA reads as TGTGCCAGTAGCATAAACGTGGGACAGGGATCCTATGGCTACACCTTC.

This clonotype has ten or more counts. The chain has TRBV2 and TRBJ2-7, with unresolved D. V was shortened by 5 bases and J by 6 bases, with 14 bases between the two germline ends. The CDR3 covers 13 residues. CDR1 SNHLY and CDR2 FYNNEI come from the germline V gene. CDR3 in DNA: TGTGCCAGCAGTACCCGACATAATTTCGAGCAGTACTTC. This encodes CASSTRHNFEQYF.

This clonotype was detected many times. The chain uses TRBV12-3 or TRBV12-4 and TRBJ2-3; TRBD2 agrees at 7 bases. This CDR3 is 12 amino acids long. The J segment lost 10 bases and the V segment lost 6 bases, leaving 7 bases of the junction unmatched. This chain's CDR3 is CASSPAGWAQYF. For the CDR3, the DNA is TGTGCCAGCAGCCCAGCGGGATGGGCGCAGTATTTT.

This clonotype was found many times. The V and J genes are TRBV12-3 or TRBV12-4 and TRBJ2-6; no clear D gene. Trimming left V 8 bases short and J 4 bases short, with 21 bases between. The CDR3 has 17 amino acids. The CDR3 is CASGPGGLSWGANVLTF. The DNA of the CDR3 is TGTGCCAGCGGCCCCGGCGGCCTCTCCTGGGGGGCCAACGTCCTGACTTTC.

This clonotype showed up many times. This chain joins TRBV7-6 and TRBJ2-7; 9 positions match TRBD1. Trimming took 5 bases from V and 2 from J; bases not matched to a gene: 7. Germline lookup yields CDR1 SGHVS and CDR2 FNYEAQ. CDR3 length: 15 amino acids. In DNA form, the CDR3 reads TGTGCCAGCAGCACGGGACAGGGCCTTACCTACGAGCAGTACTTC. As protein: CASSTGQGLTYEQYF.

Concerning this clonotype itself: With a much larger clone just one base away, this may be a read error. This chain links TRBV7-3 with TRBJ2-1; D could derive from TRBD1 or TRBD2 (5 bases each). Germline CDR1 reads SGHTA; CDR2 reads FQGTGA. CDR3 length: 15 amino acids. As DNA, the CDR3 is TGTGCCAGCAGCTCCGAATGGGACGGACACAATGAGCAGCTCTTC. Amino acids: CASSSEWDGHNEQLF.

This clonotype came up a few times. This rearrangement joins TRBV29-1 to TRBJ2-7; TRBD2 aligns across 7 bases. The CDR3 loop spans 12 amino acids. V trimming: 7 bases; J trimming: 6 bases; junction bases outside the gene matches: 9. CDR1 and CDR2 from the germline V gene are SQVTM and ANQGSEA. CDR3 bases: TGCAGCGGGCAGGCGGGAGAAGGCGAGCAGTACTTC. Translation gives CSGQAGEGEQYF.

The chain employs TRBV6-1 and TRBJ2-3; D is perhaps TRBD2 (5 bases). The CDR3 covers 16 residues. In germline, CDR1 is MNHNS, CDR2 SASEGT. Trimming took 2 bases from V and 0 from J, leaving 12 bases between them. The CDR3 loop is CASSELEAGSTDTQYF. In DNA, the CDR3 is TGTGCCAGCAGTGAATTAGAGGCGGGTAGCACAGATACGCAGTATTTT.

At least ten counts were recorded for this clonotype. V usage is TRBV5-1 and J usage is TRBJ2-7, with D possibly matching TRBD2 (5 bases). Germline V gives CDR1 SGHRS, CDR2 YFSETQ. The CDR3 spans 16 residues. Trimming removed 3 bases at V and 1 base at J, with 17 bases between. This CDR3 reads CASSSRPDYSSYEQYF. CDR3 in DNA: TGCGCCAGCAGCTCTCGACCCGACTATTCTTCCTACGAGCAGTACTTC.

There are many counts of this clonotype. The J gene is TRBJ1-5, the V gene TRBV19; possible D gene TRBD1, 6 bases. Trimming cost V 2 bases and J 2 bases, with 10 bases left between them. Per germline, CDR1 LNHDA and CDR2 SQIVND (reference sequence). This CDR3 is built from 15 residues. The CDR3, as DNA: TGTGCCAGTAGTATATCGGCAGGGGGCAATCAGCCCCAGCATTTT. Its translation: CASSISAGGNQPQHF.

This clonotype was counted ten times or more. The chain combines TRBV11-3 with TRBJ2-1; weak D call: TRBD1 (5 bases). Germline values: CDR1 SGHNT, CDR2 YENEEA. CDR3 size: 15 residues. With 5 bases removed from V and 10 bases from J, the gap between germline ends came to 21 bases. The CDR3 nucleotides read TGTGCCAGCAGCCCACGAACAACCAGGGTTACGGAGCAGTTCTTC. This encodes CASSPRTTRVTEQFF. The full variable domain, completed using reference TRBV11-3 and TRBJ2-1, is EAGVVQSPRYKIIEKKQPVAFWCNPISGHNTLYWYLQNLGQGPELLIRYENEEAVDDSQLPKDRFSAERLKGVDSTLKIQPAELGDSAVYLCASSPRTTRVTEQFFGPGTRLTVL.

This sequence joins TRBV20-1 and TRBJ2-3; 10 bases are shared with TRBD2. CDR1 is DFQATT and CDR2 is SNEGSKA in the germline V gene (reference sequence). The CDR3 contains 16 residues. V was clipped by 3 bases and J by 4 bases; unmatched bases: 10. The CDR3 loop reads CSASTLAGVGADTQYF. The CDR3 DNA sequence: TGCAGTGCTAGTACTCTAGCGGGAGTCGGGGCAGATACGCAGTATTTT.

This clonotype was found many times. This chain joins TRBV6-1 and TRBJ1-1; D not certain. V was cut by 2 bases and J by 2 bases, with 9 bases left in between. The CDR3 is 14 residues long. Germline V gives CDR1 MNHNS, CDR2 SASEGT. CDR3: CASSESWANTEAFF. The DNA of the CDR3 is TGTGCCAGCAGTGAATCGTGGGCTAACACTGAAGCTTTCTTT.

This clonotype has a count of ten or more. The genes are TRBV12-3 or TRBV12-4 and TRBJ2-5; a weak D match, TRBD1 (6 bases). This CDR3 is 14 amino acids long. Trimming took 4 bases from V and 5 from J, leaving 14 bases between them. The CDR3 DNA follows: TGTGCCAGCAGTTATGAACAGGGTCAGGAGACCCAGTACTTC. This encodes CASSYEQGQETQYF.